The 30 T cell receptor beta chains below come from one sample, sequenced in a study of cytomegalovirus exposure and HLA in healthy donors. This PCR relied on a set of 60 Vbeta primers and 13 Jbeta primers. Libraries were prepared by immunoSEQ multiplex PCR; TCRdb keeps only in-frame clonotypes and omits some of them. The sample includes some 150,000 clones, 70% of them seen just once. The specimen was PBMCs. The receptor set was obtained from a woman between 55 and 75 years old in good health and CMV-seropositive.

V usage is TRBV6-1 and J usage is TRBJ2-3; maybe TRBD2 (6 bases). CDR1 is MNHNS, CDR2 SASEGT, per germline. With 5 bases removed from V and 1 base from J, the gap between germline ends came to 10 bases. The length of the CDR3 is 14 residues. The CDR3, as DNA: TGTGCCAGCAGTTTTCCGGGAGGCACAGATACGCAGTATTTT. Encoded protein: CASSFPGGTDTQYF.

This chain links TRBV5-1 with TRBJ1-2, with 8 bases lining up with TRBD1. After removal of 0 bases from V and 7 bases from J, the junction contained 8 bases not matched to a gene. The germline V gene has CDR1 SGHRS and CDR2 YFSETQ. CDR3 length equals 15 residues. The CDR3 region has the DNA TGCGCCAGCAGCTTGGGGGACAGGTGGGTCGGTGGCTACACCTTC. This sequence encodes CASSLGDRWVGGYTF. The variable domain in full, completed from reference TRBV5-1 and TRBJ1-2, reads KAGVTQTPRYLIKTRGQQVTLSCSPISGHRSVSWYQQTPGQGLQFLFEYFSETQRNKGNFPGRFSGRQFSNSRSEMNVSTLELGDSALYLCASSLGDRWVGGYTFGSGTRLTVV.

The chain uses TRBV9 and TRBJ2-7, with 11 bases that match TRBD1. CDR3 size: 16 residues. V trimming: 2 bases; J trimming: 3 bases; junction bases outside the gene matches: 7. CDR1 is SGDLS and CDR2 is YYNGEE in the germline V gene. The CDR3 nucleotides are TGTGCCAGCAGCGTCGGGGAAGGGACAGGGGGCTACGAGCAGTACTTC. Translating gives CASSVGEGTGGYEQYF.

This chain joins TRBV6-5 and TRBJ2-1; TRBD1 is a possible D gene (5 bases). V dropped 4 bases and J dropped 10 bases, with 14 bases sitting between them. The CDR3 has 13 amino acids. CDR1 is MNHEY and CDR2 is SVGAGI in the germline V gene. The CDR3 region is CASSSWGYPEQFF. The CDR3 DNA is TGTGCCAGCAGTTCGTGGGGCTATCCCGAGCAGTTCTTC.

This clone was detected only a few times. The rearrangement joins TRBV6-1 to TRBJ2-5, with 10 bases lining up with TRBD2. The CDR3 length is 15 residues. Germline values: CDR1 MNHNS, CDR2 SASEGT. The V and J ends lost 8 bases and 2 bases, in that order; junction bases with no gene match: 8. The CDR3 DNA is TGTGCCAGCCGTATAGCGGGAGGAAGTCAAGAGACCCAGTACTTC. It codes for CASRIAGGSQETQYF.

This chain connects TRBV6-4 to TRBJ2-1; TRBD1 matches 8 bases. Per germline, CDR1 MRHNA and CDR2 SNTAGT. V was clipped by 3 bases and J by 10 bases; unmatched bases: 5. The CDR3 runs to 13 residues. The CDR3 region has the DNA TGTGCCAGCAGTGAAGTAGGGACAGGCGAGCAGTTCTTC. Translating gives CASSEVGTGEQFF.

The chain links TRBV6-4 to TRBJ2-1, with 7 nucleotides matching TRBD2. From germline, CDR1 is MRHNA and CDR2 SNTAGT. The length of the CDR3 is 16 residues. V lost 0 bases to trimming and J lost 1 base; unmatched junction nucleotides: 3. CDR3 sequence reads: CASSDSGGSSYNEQFF. In DNA, the CDR3 is TGTGCCAGCAGTGACTCCGGCGGGAGTTCCTACAATGAGCAGTTCTTC.

The CDR3 DNA is TGTGCCAGCAGTGGGGCGACAGGGAGAGGCAATCAGCCCCAGCATTTT. Translating gives CASSGATGRGNQPQHF. The rearrangement uses TRBV28 and TRBJ1-5; 7 bases map to TRBD1. Germline CDR1 and CDR2: MDHEN and SYDVKM. With V trimmed by 5 bases and J by 2 bases, 9 bases remained unmatched. The CDR3 sequence is 16 residues long.

This sequence joins TRBV28 and TRBJ2-1; D gene uncertain. From germline, CDR1 is MDHEN and CDR2 SYDVKM. The CDR3 loop spans 12 amino acids. Deletions cut 4 bases from V and 6 bases from J, with 7 bases between. The CDR3 here is CASSWAFNEQFF. Written as DNA, the CDR3 is TGTGCCAGCAGTTGGGCCTTCAATGAGCAGTTCTTC.

The chain uses TRBV7-6 and TRBJ2-1, with 7 bases aligning to TRBD2. From germline, CDR1 is SGHVS and CDR2 FNYEAQ. The length of the CDR3 is 16 residues. The junction had 10 bases not matched to a gene; V was cut back by 1 base and J by 7 bases. CDR3 DNA sequence: TGTGCCAGCAGCTTAGGGGAGGGGCCCCAATCTAATGAGCAGTTCTTC. This translates into CASSLGEGPQSNEQFF.

The CDR3 sequence is CASSPLAGGPGGTQYF. The CDR3 nucleotides read TGTGCCAGCAGCCCACTAGCGGGAGGGCCAGGGGGGACCCAGTACTTC. This rearrangement joins TRBV4-2 to TRBJ2-5; TRBD2 matches 13 bases. CDR1 and CDR2 from the germline V gene are LGHNA and YNFKEQ. The length of the CDR3 is 16 residues. V dropped 4 bases and J dropped 7; count of bases not matched to a gene: 9.

The sample holds a few counts of this clone. The V call is TRBV19, the J call TRBJ2-3; 8 bases line up with TRBD2. Germline V gene data show CDR1 as LNHDA and CDR2 as SQIVND (reference sequence). The junction had 3 bases not matched to a gene; V was cut back by 0 bases and J by 4 bases. The CDR3 has 15 residues. CDR3 protein: CASSIETSVADTQYF. The DNA for the CDR3 is TGTGCCAGTAGTATAGAGACTAGCGTTGCAGATACGCAGTATTTT.

Here the CDR3 DNA reads TGTGCCAGCAACGGACAGATCTCCTACGAGCAGTACTTC. Protein product: CASNGQISYEQYF. This chain uses TRBV2 with TRBJ2-7, with a tentative D call TRBD1 (6 bases). Between the trimmed V and J ends, which lost 7 bases and 0 bases, there was a span of 10 bases. Germline lookup yields CDR1 SNHLY and CDR2 FYNNEI. The CDR3 runs 13 residues. Complete variable domain (other parts from reference TRBV2 and TRBJ2-7): EPEVTQTPSHQVTQMGQEVILRCVPISNHLYFYWYRQILGQKVEFLVSFYNNEISEKSEIFDDQFSVERPDGSNFTLKIRSTKLEDSAMYFCASNGQISYEQYFGPGTRLTVT.

The chain carries TRBV9 and TRBJ1-2, with 10 nucleotides matching TRBD1. Per the germline V gene, CDR1 is SGDLS and CDR2 is YYNGEE. The CDR3 spans 15 residues. Trimming took 4 bases from V and 0 from J; bases not matched to a gene: 3. In nucleotides, the CDR3 is TGTGCCAGCAGCACTGGACAGGGGGCTAACTATGGCTACACCTTC. This encodes CASSTGQGANYGYTF.

This clone was detected only a few times. The CDR3 DNA sequence: TGTGCCAGCAGCTCCGGGACAGAGACCTATGGCTACACCTTC. Its protein product is CASSSGTETYGYTF. The chain is built from TRBV5-4 and TRBJ1-2, with 7 bases that match TRBD1. V was pared by 3 bases and J by 4 bases, with 6 bases of the junction left unmatched. The CDR3 has 14 amino acids. The germline CDR1 and CDR2 sequences are SGHNT and YYREEE (reference sequence).

In this sample, this clone turned up a few times. The chain recombines TRBV5-8 with TRBJ2-3, with a possible D match to TRBD1 (5 bases). The CDR3 sequence is 13 residues long. V dropped 4 bases and J dropped 3 bases, with 9 bases sitting between them. Germline CDR1 is SGHTS and CDR2 is YDEGEE. The CDR3: CASSVTDTDTQYF. In DNA form, the CDR3 reads TGTGCCAGCAGCGTGACAGATACAGATACGCAGTATTTT.

The chain couples TRBV29-1 to TRBJ2-1; 8 bases agree with TRBD2. The germline gives CDR1 SQVTM, CDR2 ANQGSEA. The CDR3 is 14 residues long. V trimming: 4 bases; J trimming: 0 bases; junction bases outside the gene matches: 2. As DNA, the CDR3 is TGCAGCGTTGCGGGGACTAGCTCCTACAATGAGCAGTTCTTC. Its translation is CSVAGTSSYNEQFF.

The rearrangement uses TRBV27 and TRBJ2-3; a weak D match, TRBD1 (6 bases). The CDR3 has 14 residues. V was trimmed by 3 bases and J by 3 bases, leaving 10 bases between them. Germline CDR1 reads MNHEY; CDR2 reads SMNVEV (reference sequence). In DNA, the CDR3 is TGTGCCAGCAGTTTCACAGGGAATACAGATACGCAGTATTTT. The encoded protein is CASSFTGNTDTQYF.

The J gene is TRBJ1-5, the V gene TRBV7-8, with D uncertain. The CDR3 length is 16 residues. V was shortened by 0 bases and J by 0 bases, with 9 bases between the two germline ends. Per the germline V gene, CDR1 is SGHVS and CDR2 is FQNEAQ. The CDR3 loop is CASSLAQSYSNQPQHF. DNA of the CDR3: TGTGCCAGCAGCTTAGCCCAAAGCTATAGCAATCAGCCCCAGCATTTT.

The chain combines TRBV6-5 with TRBJ2-2, with 7 bases fitting TRBD2. The ends lost 2 bases at V and 6 bases at J; junction bases unmatched: 6. Germline loops: CDR1 MNHEY, CDR2 SVGAGI. CDR3 length: 15 amino acids. CDR3 bases: TGTGCCAGCAGTTACGGGGGGAGGGCCTCCGGGGAGCTGTTTTTT. Its protein product is CASSYGGRASGELFF.

This clone was counted between two and nine times. V usage is TRBV7-6 and J usage is TRBJ2-1; tentative D call: TRBD2 (6 bases). The germline V gene has CDR1 SGHVS and CDR2 FNYEAQ. V was pared by 4 bases and J by 8 bases, with 9 bases between. This CDR3 spans 12 amino acids. The CDR3: CASSYGGDEQFF. CDR3 nucleotides: TGTGCCAGCAGCTACGGCGGGGATGAGCAGTTCTTC.

The CDR3 loop is CASSLEGAGRTNTEAFF. The CDR3 DNA sequence: TGTGCCAGCAGCTTAGAGGGTGCGGGCAGAACGAACACTGAAGCTTTCTTT. The rearrangement uses TRBV11-2 and TRBJ1-1; D is undetermined. CDR1 is SGHAT, CDR2 FQNNGV, per germline. This CDR3 has 17 amino acids. V was trimmed by 0 bases and J by 1 base, leaving 15 bases between them.

The V gene is TRBV2, the J gene TRBJ2-1; 12 bases agree with TRBD2. CDR1 and CDR2 from the germline V gene are SNHLY and FYNNEI. The CDR3 sequence is 16 residues long. Unmatched junction bases numbered 5, after V lost 1 base and J lost 7 bases. CDR3 loop: CASSEGLAGVRNEQFF. CDR3 in DNA: TGTGCCAGCAGTGAAGGACTAGCGGGAGTTCGGAATGAGCAGTTCTTC.

As for this clone: The same CDR3 arises from other DNA sequences in this sample as well. V usage is TRBV19 and J usage is TRBJ2-1; TRBD2 agrees at 10 bases. This CDR3 contains 15 residues. Trimming at V came to 0 bases and at J to 6 bases, leaving 2 bases not matched to a gene. Per the germline V gene, CDR1 is LNHDA and CDR2 is SQIVND (reference sequence). Here the CDR3 DNA reads TGTGCCAGTAGTATAGAGGCTAGCGGGAGCAATGAGCAGTTCTTC. Translated, it gives CASSIEASGSNEQFF.

This clone was found a few times. One junction end does not reproduce the germline sequence, and a read error may be involved. This chain connects TRBV28 to TRBJ1-5; D is unclear. Per germline, CDR1 MDHEN and CDR2 SYDVKM. This CDR3 spans 14 amino acids. CDR3 DNA sequence: TGTGCCAGCAATTTACCACTAGTGAGTGAGCCCCAGCATTTT. It codes for CASNLPLVSEPQHF.

The chain joins TRBV6-5 to TRBJ1-5; D might be TRBD1 (5 bases). Germline CDR1 MNHEY, CDR2 SVGAGI. The V end was cut by 2 bases, the J end by 4 bases, with 9 bases between. This CDR3 contains 14 residues. CDR3 nucleotide sequence: TGTGCCAGCAGTTACCAGGGAACGAATCAGCCCCAGCATTTT. As protein: CASSYQGTNQPQHF.

With regard to this clone: This CDR3 is also generated by other DNA sequences in the sample. The chain recombines TRBV13 with TRBJ2-7; TRBD2 matches at 9 bases. Germline trimming cut 0 bases from V and 2 bases from J; bases unmatched to any gene: 5. Germline lookup yields CDR1 PRHDT and CDR2 FYEKMQ (reference sequence). The CDR3 spans 16 residues. The CDR3 loop reads CASSLGLAGGTYEQYF. The CDR3 DNA sequence: TGTGCCAGCAGCTTAGGTCTGGCGGGAGGGACCTACGAGCAGTACTTC. Full variable domain (rest looked up from reference TRBV13 and TRBJ2-7): AAGVIQSPRHLIKEKRETATLKCYPIPRHDTVYWYQQGPGQDPQFLISFYEKMQSDKGSIPDRFSAQQFSDYHSELNMSSLELGDSALYFCASSLGLAGGTYEQYFGPGTRLTVT.

The V call is TRBV5-1, the J call TRBJ1-1, with 7 bases matching TRBD1. The CDR3 has 18 residues. V lost 2 bases and J lost 1; bases outside the gene matches: 14. The germline V gene has CDR1 SGHRS and CDR2 YFSETQ. Here the CDR3 reads CASSLQGKLTGTNTEAFF. The CDR3 bases are TGCGCCAGCAGCTTACAAGGGAAGTTGACAGGGACGAACACTGAAGCTTTCTTT.

The sample holds one count of this clone. The DNA of the CDR3 is TGTGCCAGCAGCCAAGAAGGGCATAGGACAGGCGCCTACGAGCAGTACTTC. Translating it yields CASSQEGHRTGAYEQYF. The V call is TRBV14, the J call TRBJ2-7, with 7 bases fitting TRBD1. V lost 0 bases to trimming and J lost 2 bases; unmatched junction nucleotides: 10. Per germline, CDR1 SGHDN and CDR2 FVKESK. There are 17 residues in the CDR3.

The chain is built from TRBV9 and TRBJ1-2; the D is unclear. The V gene's germline CDR1 is SGDLS and CDR2 YYNGEE. This CDR3 has 14 residues. V lost 4 bases and J lost 0, with 10 bases in between. This CDR3 is CASSPTTTNYGYTF. The CDR3 DNA sequence: TGTGCCAGCAGCCCAACGACAACTAACTATGGCTACACCTTC.